The 9 T cell receptor beta chains in this list originate from one sample, sequenced in a study of blood T cells in healthy people across ages. Combining a sample-barcoded 5' primer with a J-beta primer mix, a second PCR ran for 7 to 11 cycles. TCRdb analysed the 5' RACE reads with MiXCR anew, one entry per CDR3 protein. The sample contains about 670,000 distinct CDR3 sequences, roughly half of which appear only once. Input material: blood. The source of these receptors is an elderly woman in good health.

The chain combines TRBV6-5 with TRBJ2-3, with TRBD1 identical over 11 bases. This CDR3 comprises 16 residues. CDR1 is MNHEY and CDR2 is SVGAGI in the germline V gene. The junction had 8 bases not matched to a gene; V was cut back by 5 bases and J by 4 bases. CDR3 region: CASSPTGQGAADTQYF. CDR3 nucleotide sequence: TGTGCCAGCAGTCCCACCGGACAGGGGGCGGCAGATACGCAGTATTTT.

The chain combines TRBV20-1 with TRBJ2-7; perhaps TRBD1 as D (5 bases). The CDR3 loop spans 14 amino acids. CDR1 and CDR2 from the germline V gene are DFQATT and SNEGSKA (reference sequence). Trimming left V 0 bases short and J 2 bases short, with 11 bases between. The CDR3 DNA reads TGCAGTGCTAGAGACGAAGGGGCCCCCTACGAGCAGTACTTC. It specifies CSARDEGAPYEQYF.

V is TRBV5-1 and J is TRBJ2-1, with a possible D match to TRBD1 (5 bases). The CDR3 length is 15 residues. V shed 4 bases and J shed 0 bases, with 11 bases lying between them. Looked up from germline, CDR1 is SGHRS and CDR2 is YFSETQ. The CDR3 loop reads CASSPTVNSYNEQFF. Here the CDR3 DNA reads TGCGCCAGCAGCCCGACAGTGAACTCCTACAATGAGCAGTTCTTC. The entire variable domain, with the rest obtained from reference TRBV5-1 and TRBJ2-1, is as follows: KAGVTQTPRYLIKTRGQQVTLSCSPISGHRSVSWYQQTPGQGLQFLFEYFSETQRNKGNFPGRFSGRQFSNSRSEMNVSTLELGDSALYLCASSPTVNSYNEQFFGPGTRLTVL.

The chain uses TRBV7-9 and TRBJ2-3; D is possibly TRBD2 (5 bases). CDR3 length: 11 residues. CDR1 and CDR2 from the germline V gene are SEHNR and FQNEAQ (reference sequence). Trimming removed 10 bases from V and 8 bases from J, with 13 bases in between. The CDR3 DNA reads TGTGCCACCGCGAGGGCTGGTACGCAGTATTTT. It yields the protein CATARAGTQYF.

The chain joins TRBV3-1 to TRBJ2-2, with TRBD1 matching 10 bases. The V and J ends lost 3 bases and 5 bases, in that order; junction bases with no gene match: 18. CDR1 is LGHDT, CDR2 YNNKEL, per germline (reference sequence). The CDR3 spans 20 residues. The CDR3 spells CASSQLTGTGAGLGTGELFF. The CDR3 bases are TGTGCCAGCAGCCAGCTAACCGGGACAGGGGCTGGGCTAGGGACCGGGGAGCTGTTTTTT.

CDR3 region: CSARPITGATNEKLFF. The CDR3 region has the DNA TGCAGTGCTAGGCCGATAACGGGGGCAACTAATGAAAAACTGTTTTTT. The chain is built from TRBV20-1 and TRBJ1-4, with TRBD1 as a possible D gene (5 bases). The CDR3 runs 16 residues. Between the trimmed V and J ends, which lost 3 bases and 0 bases, there was a span of 14 bases. Germline V gives CDR1 DFQATT, CDR2 SNEGSKA (reference sequence).

This clonotype was counted ten times or more. The chain combines TRBV3-1 with TRBJ2-3; 8 bases line up with TRBD1. This CDR3 is 17 amino acids long. CDR1 and CDR2 from the germline V gene are LGHDT and YNNKEL (reference sequence). With 3 bases clipped from V and 2 bases from J, the junction kept 10 bases outside the gene matches. The CDR3, as DNA: TGTGCCAGCAGCCACGGACCGGGACAGGCGATCACAGATACGCAGTATTTT. Its translation: CASSHGPGQAITDTQYF.

This sequence joins TRBV27 and TRBJ2-5; 7 bases are a match to TRBD1. The CDR3 has 14 amino acids. The ends lost 4 bases at V and 11 bases at J; junction bases unmatched: 13. From germline, CDR1 is MNHEY and CDR2 SMNVEV (reference sequence). CDR3 DNA: TGTGCCAGCAGTTCTGGACAGGTCGGCCGGCGGCAGTACTTC. Protein: CASSSGQVGRRQYF.

The V call is TRBV5-6, the J call TRBJ1-2; TRBD1 aligns across 9 bases. The V and J ends lost 3 bases and 10 bases, in that order; junction bases with no gene match: 13. The length of the CDR3 is 15 residues. From germline, CDR1 is SGHDT and CDR2 YYEEEE. The CDR3 bases are TGTGCCAGCAGCTCACCGACCTCGGGACAGGGCATCTACACCTTC. This sequence encodes CASSSPTSGQGIYTF. Looking up the rest from reference TRBV5-6 and TRBJ1-2 gives the full variable domain: DAGVTQSPTHLIKTRGQQVTLRCSPKSGHDTVSWYQQALGQGPQFIFQYYEEEERQRGNFPDRFSGHQFPNYSSELNVNALLLGDSALYLCASSSPTSGQGIYTFGSGTRLTVV.